The rows below give T cell receptor beta chains drawn from one sample of a study of T cells in Graves' hyperthyroidism and ophthalmopathy. Each CDR3 protein is one row after TCRdb ran MiXCR on the multiplex PCR reads. This table holds some 490,000 distinct CDR3 sequences, 15% to 20% found once. Input material: blood. These receptors originate from a woman in her 30s with Graves' ophthalmopathy. The CDR3 runs from the conserved cysteine through the conserved F or W. D genes are given only for firm matches. The listing skips clone size in some rows; elsewhere it reads once, few, many or a size class.

v_call: TRBV12-3/TRBV12-4; j_call: TRBJ2-3; d_call: NA; clone_size: many; cdr3_aa: CASRGGGTAYTDTQYF; cdr3_nt: TGTGCCAGCAGGGGAGGAGGGACAGCCTACACAGATACGCAGTATTTT
v_call: TRBV6-2/TRBV6-3; j_call: TRBJ2-3; d_call: NA; clone_size: few; cdr3_aa: CASSYSRRASTDTQYF; cdr3_nt: TGTGCCAGCAGTTACTCCCGCAGAGCAAGCACAGATACGCAGTATTTT
v_call: TRBV7-9; j_call: TRBJ2-2; d_call: NA; clone_size: NA; cdr3_aa: CASSFKGGTNTGELFF; cdr3_nt: TGTGCCAGCAGCTTTAAGGGGGGGACGAACACCGGGGAGCTGTTTTTT
v_call: TRBV18; j_call: TRBJ1-2; d_call: NA; clone_size: NA; cdr3_aa: CASSPPGSGVGYGYTF; cdr3_nt: TGTGCCAGCTCACCACCGGGATCTGGCGTAGGGTATGGCTACACCTTC
v_call: TRBV2; j_call: TRBJ1-1; d_call: NA; clone_size: many; cdr3_aa: CASSSDHPASPANTEAFF; cdr3_nt: TGTGCCAGCAGCTCCGACCATCCTGCCTCTCCCGCGAACACTGAAGCTTTCTTT
v_call: TRBV11-2; j_call: TRBJ2-3; d_call: NA; clone_size: NA; cdr3_aa: CASRRFFQNCTDTQYF; cdr3_nt: TGTGCCAGCAGGCGTTTCTTCCAAAACTGCACAGATACGCAGTATTTT
v_call: TRBV7-8; j_call: TRBJ2-1; d_call: NA; clone_size: many; cdr3_aa: CASTPLAFAVEQFF; cdr3_nt: TGTGCCAGCACCCCATTGGCATTTGCGGTCGAGCAGTTCTTC
v_call: TRBV29-1; j_call: TRBJ2-3; d_call: NA; clone_size: many; cdr3_aa: CSVEGHAGDTQYF; cdr3_nt: TGCAGCGTTGAAGGGCACGCTGGAGATACGCAGTATTTT
v_call: TRBV6-5; j_call: TRBJ2-5; d_call: NA; clone_size: many; cdr3_aa: CASSYGSWGGKETQYF; cdr3_nt: TGTGCCAGCAGTTATGGGTCGTGGGGCGGTAAAGAGACCCAGTACTTC
v_call: TRBV18; j_call: TRBJ1-1; d_call: NA; clone_size: many; cdr3_aa: CASSPSRRGLDTEAFF; cdr3_nt: TGTGCCAGCTCACCTTCGAGAAGGGGGTTGGACACTGAAGCTTTCTTT
v_call: TRBV20-1; j_call: TRBJ1-1; d_call: NA; clone_size: NA; cdr3_aa: CSALTGRPVF; cdr3_nt: TGCAGTGCGCTAACCGGGCGCCCGGTCTTT
v_call: TRBV9; j_call: TRBJ2-3; d_call: TRBD2; clone_size: many; cdr3_aa: CASSPPWTSGSADTQYF; cdr3_nt: TGTGCCAGCAGCCCCCCTTGGACTAGCGGGAGCGCAGATACGCAGTATTTT
v_call: TRBV27; j_call: TRBJ1-2; d_call: NA; clone_size: NA; cdr3_aa: CASSLGGYGDTF; cdr3_nt: TGTGCCAGCAGTTTAGGCGGCTATGGCGACACCTTC
v_call: TRBV2; j_call: TRBJ2-1; d_call: NA; clone_size: many; cdr3_aa: CASGGSRSVNEQFF; cdr3_nt: TGTGCCAGCGGGGGTTCCAGGTCAGTCAATGAGCAGTTCTTC
v_call: TRBV7-9; j_call: TRBJ1-5; d_call: NA; clone_size: many; cdr3_aa: CASSPGEGNQPQHF; cdr3_nt: TGTGCCAGCAGCCCCGGGGAGGGAAATCAGCCCCAGCATTTT
v_call: TRBV24-1; j_call: TRBJ2-5; d_call: TRBD2; clone_size: NA; cdr3_aa: CAAPEPGLADPGGETQYF; cdr3_nt: TGTGCCGCCCCTGAGCCGGGACTAGCGGATCCCGGAGGAGAGACCCAGTACTTC
v_call: TRBV6-4; j_call: TRBJ1-6; d_call: NA; clone_size: NA; cdr3_aa: CASSDISRPNSPLHF; cdr3_nt: TGTGCCAGCAGTGACATCAGCCGTCCGAATTCACCCCTCCACTTT
v_call: TRBV19; j_call: TRBJ1-1; d_call: NA; clone_size: NA; cdr3_aa: CASSIVSGGLSNTEAFF; cdr3_nt: TGTGCCAGTAGTATAGTAAGTGGGGGGCTATCGAACACTGAAGCTTTCTTT
v_call: TRBV6-1; j_call: TRBJ2-2; d_call: NA; clone_size: many; cdr3_aa: CASKVPVATGELFF; cdr3_nt: TGTGCCAGCAAGGTCCCGGTAGCCACCGGGGAGCTGTTTTTT
v_call: TRBV28; j_call: TRBJ1-1; d_call: NA; clone_size: many; cdr3_aa: CASSLMITEAFF; cdr3_nt: TGTGCCAGCAGTTTAATGATCACTGAAGCTTTCTTT
v_call: TRBV20-1; j_call: TRBJ2-1; d_call: TRBD2; clone_size: many; cdr3_aa: CSASGAGGYGEQFF; cdr3_nt: TGCAGTGCTAGTGGGGCGGGGGGCTACGGTGAGCAGTTCTTC
v_call: TRBV5-1; j_call: TRBJ2-5; d_call: TRBD2; clone_size: few; cdr3_aa: CASSIGLAGLETQYF; cdr3_nt: TGCGCCAGCAGCATCGGACTAGCGGGGCTAGAGACCCAGTACTTC
v_call: TRBV11-2; j_call: TRBJ2-1; d_call: NA; clone_size: few; cdr3_aa: CASSRRHLNEQFF; cdr3_nt: TGTGCCAGCAGCCGCCGCCATTTAAATGAGCAGTTCTTC
v_call: TRBV20-1; j_call: TRBJ2-1; d_call: NA; clone_size: NA; cdr3_aa: CSASWRDHEQFF; cdr3_nt: TGCAGTGCTAGCTGGCGGGACCATGAGCAGTTCTTC
v_call: TRBV2; j_call: TRBJ2-5; d_call: NA; clone_size: few; cdr3_aa: CASTGSGTLQETQYF; cdr3_nt: TGTGCCAGCACCGGCTCCGGGACACTCCAAGAGACCCAGTACTTC
v_call: TRBV5-1; j_call: TRBJ1-4; d_call: NA; clone_size: few; cdr3_aa: CASSLSDVNEKLFF; cdr3_nt: TGCGCCAGCAGCTTATCAGATGTGAATGAAAAACTGTTTTTT
v_call: TRBV30; j_call: TRBJ2-7; d_call: NA; clone_size: many; cdr3_aa: CAGQVSPYEQYF; cdr3_nt: TGTGCCGGGCAGGTCTCACCCTACGAGCAGTACTTC
v_call: TRBV27; j_call: TRBJ1-5; d_call: NA; clone_size: many; cdr3_aa: CASSLRSNQPQHF; cdr3_nt: TGTGCCAGCAGTTTAAGGAGCAATCAGCCCCAGCATTTT
v_call: TRBV10-3; j_call: TRBJ2-1; d_call: TRBD2; clone_size: many; cdr3_aa: CVSAAGRSDNEQFF; cdr3_nt: TGTGTCTCGGCCGCCGGGAGGTCTGACAATGAGCAGTTCTTC